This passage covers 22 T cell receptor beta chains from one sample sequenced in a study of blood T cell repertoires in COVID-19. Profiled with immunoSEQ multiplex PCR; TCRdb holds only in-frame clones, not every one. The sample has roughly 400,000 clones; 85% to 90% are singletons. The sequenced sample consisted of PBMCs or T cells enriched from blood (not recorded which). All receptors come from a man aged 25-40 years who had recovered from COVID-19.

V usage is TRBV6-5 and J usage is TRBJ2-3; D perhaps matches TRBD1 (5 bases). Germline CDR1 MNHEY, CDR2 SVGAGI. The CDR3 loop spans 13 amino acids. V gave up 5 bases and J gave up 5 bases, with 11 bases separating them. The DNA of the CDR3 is TGTGCCAGCAGTCGCAGGGAAATAGATACGCAGTATTTT. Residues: CASSRREIDTQYF.

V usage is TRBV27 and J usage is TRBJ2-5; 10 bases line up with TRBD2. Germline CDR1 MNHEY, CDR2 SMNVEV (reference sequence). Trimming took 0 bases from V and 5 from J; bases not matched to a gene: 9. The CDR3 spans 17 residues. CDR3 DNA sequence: TGTGCCAGCAGTTTATCGTGGACAAGCGGGAGGGCCGAGACCCAGTACTTC. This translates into CASSLSWTSGRAETQYF.

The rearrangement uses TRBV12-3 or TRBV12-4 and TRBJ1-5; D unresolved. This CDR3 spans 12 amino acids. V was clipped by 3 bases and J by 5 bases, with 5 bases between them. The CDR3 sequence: CASSFTDQPQHF. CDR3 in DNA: TGTGCCAGCAGTTTTACGGATCAGCCCCAGCATTTT.

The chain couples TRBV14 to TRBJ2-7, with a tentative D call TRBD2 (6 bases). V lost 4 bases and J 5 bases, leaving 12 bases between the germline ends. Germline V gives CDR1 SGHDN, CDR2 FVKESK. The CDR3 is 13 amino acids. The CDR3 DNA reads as TGTGCCAGCAGCCCGCCACGGGAGCACGAGCAGTACTTC. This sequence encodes CASSPPREHEQYF.

DNA for the CDR3: TGCAGCTGGGCGGGTAGCTCCTACAATGAGCAGTTCTTC. Amino acid sequence: CSWAGSSYNEQFF. The rearrangement links TRBV29-1 to TRBJ2-1, with D perhaps TRBD2 (5 bases). CDR1 is SQVTM and CDR2 is ANQGSEA in the germline V gene. Trimming removed 8 bases at V and 0 bases at J, with 11 bases between. The CDR3 is 13 residues long.

The CDR3 DNA reads as TGTGCCAGCATGGGAGGGTCAGGCCAGCCCCAGCATTTT. Encoded protein: CASMGGSGQPQHF. The genes are TRBV28 and TRBJ1-5, with D hard to call. V lost 7 bases to trimming and J lost 7 bases, with 14 bases between them. The CDR3 has 13 residues. Germline V gene lookup returns CDR1 MDHEN and CDR2 SYDVKM. Together with reference TRBV28 and TRBJ1-5, the CDR3 gives the full variable domain: DVKVTQSSRYLVKRTGEKVFLECVQDMDHENMFWYRQDPGLGLRLIYFSYDVKMKEKGDIPEGYSVSREKKERFSLILESASTNQTSMYLCASMGGSGQPQHFGDGTRLSIL.

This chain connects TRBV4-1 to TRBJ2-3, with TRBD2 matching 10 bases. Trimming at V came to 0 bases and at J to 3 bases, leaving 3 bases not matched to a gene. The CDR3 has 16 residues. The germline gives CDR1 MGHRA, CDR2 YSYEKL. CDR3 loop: CASSQERAGGTDTQYF. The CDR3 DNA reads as TGCGCCAGCAGCCAAGAACGAGCGGGAGGGACAGATACGCAGTATTTT.

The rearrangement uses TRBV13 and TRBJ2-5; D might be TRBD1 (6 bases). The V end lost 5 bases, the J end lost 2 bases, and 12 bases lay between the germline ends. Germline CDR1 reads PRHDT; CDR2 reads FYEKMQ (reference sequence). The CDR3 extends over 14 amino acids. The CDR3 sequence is CASSTRQEQETQYF. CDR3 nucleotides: TGTGCCAGCAGCACGCGACAGGAACAAGAGACCCAGTACTTC.

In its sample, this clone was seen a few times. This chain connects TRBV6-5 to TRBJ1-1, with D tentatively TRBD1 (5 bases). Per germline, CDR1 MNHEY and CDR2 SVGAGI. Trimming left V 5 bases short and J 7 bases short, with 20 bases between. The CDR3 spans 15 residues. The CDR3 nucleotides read TGTGCCAGCAGTCGCCGTGGTTTCACAGGTAGTGAAGCTTTCTTT. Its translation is CASSRRGFTGSEAFF.

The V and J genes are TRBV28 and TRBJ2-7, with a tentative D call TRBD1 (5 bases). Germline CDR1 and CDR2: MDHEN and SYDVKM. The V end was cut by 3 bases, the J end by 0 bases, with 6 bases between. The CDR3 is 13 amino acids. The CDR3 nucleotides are TGTGCCAGCAGTTTTCAGGGCTCCTACGAGCAGTACTTC. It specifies CASSFQGSYEQYF.

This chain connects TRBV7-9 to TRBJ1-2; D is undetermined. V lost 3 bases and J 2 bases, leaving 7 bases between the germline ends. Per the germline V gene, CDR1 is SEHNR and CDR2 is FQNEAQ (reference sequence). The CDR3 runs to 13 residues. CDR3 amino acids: CASSLNGNYGYTF. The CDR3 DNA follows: TGTGCCAGCAGCTTGAACGGGAACTATGGCTACACCTTC.

In nucleotides, the CDR3 is TGTGCCAGCAGCACCTACCCCGGGACAGGGGGAAGCTATGGCTACACCTTC. As protein: CASSTYPGTGGSYGYTF. V gene TRBV11-2 combines with J gene TRBJ1-2; 11 bases agree with TRBD1. Germline V gene sequence: CDR1 SGHAT, CDR2 FQNNGV. Trimming at V came to 5 bases and at J to 4 bases, leaving 12 bases not matched to a gene. The CDR3 runs 17 residues.

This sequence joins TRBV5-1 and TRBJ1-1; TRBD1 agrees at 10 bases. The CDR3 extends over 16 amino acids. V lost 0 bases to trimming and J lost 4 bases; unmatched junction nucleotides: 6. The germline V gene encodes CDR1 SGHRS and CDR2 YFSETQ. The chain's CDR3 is CASSLAPRQGATEAFF. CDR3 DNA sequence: TGCGCCAGCAGCTTGGCCCCGAGACAGGGGGCCACTGAAGCTTTCTTT.

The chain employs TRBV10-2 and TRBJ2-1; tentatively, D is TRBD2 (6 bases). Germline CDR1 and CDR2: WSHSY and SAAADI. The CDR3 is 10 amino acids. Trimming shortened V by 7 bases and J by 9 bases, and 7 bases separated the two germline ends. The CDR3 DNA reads TGCGCCAGCAAGGAGGGTGAGCAGTTCTTC. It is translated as CASKEGEQFF.

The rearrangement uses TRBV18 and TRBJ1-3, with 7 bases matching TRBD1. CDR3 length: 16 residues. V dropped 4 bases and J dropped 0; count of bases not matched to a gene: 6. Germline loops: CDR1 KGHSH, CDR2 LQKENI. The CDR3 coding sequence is TGTGCCAGCTCACGTAGCTGGGACAGCTCTGGAAACACCATATATTTT. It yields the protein CASSRSWDSSGNTIYF. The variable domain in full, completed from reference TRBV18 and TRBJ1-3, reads NAGVMQNPRHLVRRRGQEARLRCSPMKGHSHVYWYRQLPEEGLKFMVYLQKENIIDESGMPKERFSAEFPKEGPSILRIQQVVRGDSAAYFCASSRSWDSSGNTIYFGEGSWLTVV.

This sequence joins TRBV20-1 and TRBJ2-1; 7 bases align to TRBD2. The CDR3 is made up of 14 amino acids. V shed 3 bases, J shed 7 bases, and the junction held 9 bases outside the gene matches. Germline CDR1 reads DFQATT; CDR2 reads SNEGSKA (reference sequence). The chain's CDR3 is CSASPSLGGNEQFF. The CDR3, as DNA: TGCAGTGCTAGTCCGTCCCTCGGGGGGAATGAGCAGTTCTTC.

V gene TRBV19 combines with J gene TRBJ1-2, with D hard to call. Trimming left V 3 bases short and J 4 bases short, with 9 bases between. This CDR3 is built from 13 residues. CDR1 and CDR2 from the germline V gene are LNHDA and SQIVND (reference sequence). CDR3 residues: CASSIAAVYGYTF. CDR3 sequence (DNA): TGTGCCAGTAGTATTGCTGCAGTCTATGGCTACACCTTC. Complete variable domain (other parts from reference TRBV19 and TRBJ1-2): DGGITQSPKYLFRKEGQNVTLSCEQNLNHDAMYWYRQDPGQGLRLIYYSQIVNDFQKGDIAEGYSVSREKKESFPLTVTSAQKNPTAFYLCASSIAAVYGYTFGSGTRLTVV.

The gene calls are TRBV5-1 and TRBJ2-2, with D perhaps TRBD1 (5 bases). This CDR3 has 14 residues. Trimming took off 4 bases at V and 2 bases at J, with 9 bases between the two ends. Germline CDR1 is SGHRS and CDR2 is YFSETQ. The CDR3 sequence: CASSHGQNTGELFF. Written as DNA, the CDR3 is TGCGCCAGCAGCCACGGACAAAACACCGGGGAGCTGTTTTTT.

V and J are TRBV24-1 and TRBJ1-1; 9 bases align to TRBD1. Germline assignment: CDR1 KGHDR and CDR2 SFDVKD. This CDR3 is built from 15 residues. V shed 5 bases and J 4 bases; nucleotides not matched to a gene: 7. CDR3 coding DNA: TGTGCCACCAGTGGGACAGGGGAGGGTGGCACTGAAGCTTTCTTT. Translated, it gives CATSGTGEGGTEAFF.

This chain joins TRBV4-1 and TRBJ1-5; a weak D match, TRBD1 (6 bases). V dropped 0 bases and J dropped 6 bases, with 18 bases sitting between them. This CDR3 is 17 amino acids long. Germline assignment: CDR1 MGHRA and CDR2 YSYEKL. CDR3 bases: TGCGCCAGCAGCCAAGAATTGGGAAGGGCGGGGGCTCAGCCCCAGCATTTT. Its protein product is CASSQELGRAGAQPQHF.

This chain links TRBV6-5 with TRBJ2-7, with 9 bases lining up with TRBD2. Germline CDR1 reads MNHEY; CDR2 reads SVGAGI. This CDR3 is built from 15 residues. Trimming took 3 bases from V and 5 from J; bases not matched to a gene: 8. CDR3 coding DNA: TGTGCCAGCAGTTATGCGGCGGGAGGGCGGAACGAGCAGTACTTC. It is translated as CASSYAAGGRNEQYF.

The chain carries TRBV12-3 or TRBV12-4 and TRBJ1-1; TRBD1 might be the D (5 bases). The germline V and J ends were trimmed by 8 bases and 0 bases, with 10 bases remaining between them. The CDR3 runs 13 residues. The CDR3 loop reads CASGSGLNTEAFF. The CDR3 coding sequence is TGTGCCAGCGGCTCAGGGTTGAACACTGAAGCTTTCTTT.